This entry lists 25 T cell receptor beta chains sequenced from one sample in a study of beta chain features in type 1 diabetes. The study reverse transcribed the entire isolated RNA, so it sequenced expressed TCRB transcripts. Some clones are missing from TCRdb's copy, which holds only in-frame ones; the method was immunoSEQ multiplex PCR. The repertoire has roughly 400,000 clones, around 13% of them found once; the top ten carry less than 0.04%. The source material was naive CD4+ T cells from blood. These TCRs come from a man aged 25-45 years in good health.

The rearrangement uses TRBV4-3 and TRBJ2-1; the D gene is possibly TRBD2 (6 bases). The CDR3 is 16 amino acids. In germline, CDR1 is LGHNA, CDR2 YSLEER. The ends were cut back, 0 bases at V and 2 bases at J, with 11 bases in the middle. In nucleotides, the CDR3 is TGCGCCAGCAGCCAAGATCTGGGGGGAGCCTACAATGAGCAGTTCTTC. It codes for CASSQDLGGAYNEQFF.

This clone showed up just a few times. The rearrangement joins TRBV5-1 to TRBJ2-5, with 7 bases lining up with TRBD2. Germline V gene sequence: CDR1 SGHRS, CDR2 YFSETQ. V lost 1 base to trimming and J lost 2 bases; unmatched junction nucleotides: 5. This CDR3 is 15 amino acids long. The CDR3, as DNA: TGCGCCAGCAGCTTGATATCTAGCGGACAAGAGACCCAGTACTTC. Translation gives CASSLISSGQETQYF.

V and J are TRBV30 and TRBJ2-5, with 8 nucleotides matching TRBD1. CDR1 GTSNPN and CDR2 SVGIG come from the germline V gene (reference sequence). The CDR3 runs to 11 residues. V dropped 5 bases and J dropped 4; count of bases not matched to a gene: 0. CDR3 DNA: TGTGCCTGGGGGACAGGAGAGACCCAGTACTTC. Protein product: CAWGTGETQYF.

This clone was recorded only once. Other DNA sequences in this sample translate to the same CDR3. The gene calls are TRBV4-3 and TRBJ1-5; D possibly corresponds to TRBD1 (6 bases). Germline assignment: CDR1 LGHNA and CDR2 YSLEER. Trimming stripped 0 bases from V and 6 bases from J, with 12 bases between. The CDR3 spans 15 residues. The CDR3, as DNA: TGCGCCAGCAGCCAAGACAGGGGAAACGGTCAGCCCCAGCATTTT. Protein sequence: CASSQDRGNGQPQHF.

Turning to this clone: Distinct nucleotide sequences in the sample also encode this CDR3. The rearrangement links TRBV14 to TRBJ1-1; maybe TRBD1 (5 bases). Trimming cost V 1 base and J 1 base, with 7 bases left between them. The CDR3 sequence is 14 residues long. Looked up from germline, CDR1 is SGHDN and CDR2 is FVKESK. The DNA of the CDR3 is TGTGCCAGCAGCCAAGTGAGGGGGAACACTGAAGCTTTCTTT. It translates to CASSQVRGNTEAFF.

This chain connects TRBV7-3 to TRBJ2-3; D could derive from TRBD1 or TRBD2 (7 bases each). The CDR3 runs 19 residues. The V end lost 4 bases, the J end lost 1 base, and 24 bases lay between the germline ends. CDR1 is SGHTA and CDR2 is FQGTGA in the germline V gene. The CDR3 spells CASSSMGEGASGGTDTQYF. DNA for the CDR3: TGTGCCAGCAGCTCCATGGGGGAGGGGGCTAGCGGTGGCACAGATACGCAGTATTTT.

The chain has TRBV30 and TRBJ2-4, with D unclear. Per the germline V gene, CDR1 is GTSNPN and CDR2 is SVGIG (reference sequence). The CDR3 is 13 residues long. Trimming removed 2 bases from V and 5 bases from J, with 10 bases in between. CDR3 sequence reads: CAWSTMRQNIQYF. The CDR3 coding sequence is TGTGCCTGGAGTACTATGCGCCAAAACATTCAGTACTTC.

This chain links TRBV10-3 with TRBJ2-3; 8 bases agree with TRBD1. The CDR3 is made up of 15 amino acids. The ends lost 6 bases at V and 2 bases at J; junction bases unmatched: 7. Germline V lookup: CDR1 ENHRY, CDR2 SYGVKD. The DNA for the CDR3 is TGTGCCATCAGCCGCGGACAGGGTTACACAGATACGCAGTATTTT. Protein sequence: CAISRGQGYTDTQYF.

This clone showed up just a few times. The chain employs TRBV30 and TRBJ2-5; 7 nucleotides match TRBD2. Germline assignment: CDR1 GTSNPN and CDR2 SVGIG (reference sequence). This CDR3 spans 13 amino acids. V was clipped by 3 bases and J by 7 bases; unmatched bases: 8. The CDR3 loop reads CAWRSRTRGTQYF. CDR3 sequence (DNA): TGTGCCTGGAGGTCGCGGACTAGAGGGACCCAGTACTTC.

The rearrangement uses TRBV30 and TRBJ1-1, with no clear D. Germline V gene data show CDR1 as GTSNPN and CDR2 as SVGIG (reference sequence). V gave up 0 bases and J gave up 0 bases, with 11 bases separating them. The CDR3 runs to 15 residues. The DNA for the CDR3 is TGTGCCTGGAGTGTACTTTTAAGGGTGAACACTGAAGCTTTCTTT. Protein: CAWSVLLRVNTEAFF.

This clone was counted between two and nine times. J is TRBJ2-3 and V is TRBV18; D not certain. V was trimmed by 3 bases and J by 6 bases, leaving 13 bases between them. From germline, CDR1 is KGHSH and CDR2 LQKENI. The CDR3 consists of 14 residues. CDR3 DNA sequence: TGTGCCAGCTCACCCCAGAGTGCCGGGGATACGCAGTATTTT. This codes for CASSPQSAGDTQYF. Complete variable domain (other parts from reference TRBV18 and TRBJ2-3): NAGVMQNPRHLVRRRGQEARLRCSPMKGHSHVYWYRQLPEEGLKFMVYLQKENIIDESGMPKERFSAEFPKEGPSILRIQQVVRGDSAAYFCASSPQSAGDTQYFGPGTRLTVL.

This clone was detected only a few times. The chain uses TRBV5-1 and TRBJ2-7, with TRBD1 matching 7 bases. The germline gives CDR1 SGHRS, CDR2 YFSETQ. This CDR3 is 13 amino acids long. With 6 bases clipped from V and 7 bases from J, the junction kept 10 bases outside the gene matches. This CDR3 is CASKSGTVREQYV. For the CDR3, the DNA is TGCGCCAGCAAGTCGGGGACAGTCCGAGAGCAGTACGTC.

V is TRBV11-3 and J is TRBJ2-1; 8 nucleotides align to TRBD2. Germline V gene data show CDR1 as SGHNT and CDR2 as YENEEA. This CDR3 comprises 17 residues. J gave up 8 bases and V 2 bases, and 14 bases lay outside the gene matches. The CDR3 loop reads CASSLFPKSGSADEQFF. The DNA of the CDR3 is TGTGCCAGCAGCTTATTCCCTAAGAGCGGGAGTGCAGATGAGCAGTTCTTC.

The V and J genes are TRBV12-5 and TRBJ2-6; D unresolved. The V end was cut by 10 bases, the J end by 0 bases, with 7 bases between. Germline CDR1 LGHNT, CDR2 FRNRAP. The CDR3 is 13 residues long. The CDR3 nucleotides read TGTGCTACCCTCCTCTCTGGGGCCAACGTCCTGACTTTC. It translates to CATLLSGANVLTF.

The chain recombines TRBV7-8 with TRBJ2-7; D call uncertain. V was cut by 1 base and J by 6 bases, with 7 bases left in between. The germline V gene has CDR1 SGHVS and CDR2 FQNEAQ. The CDR3 is 12 residues long. The CDR3 sequence: CASSLDPAEQYV. Written as DNA, the CDR3 is TGTGCCAGCAGCTTAGACCCGGCCGAGCAGTACGTC.

This clone came up a few times. V is TRBV10-3 and J is TRBJ2-1; D could derive from TRBD1 or TRBD2 (5 bases each). Germline assignment: CDR1 ENHRY and CDR2 SYGVKD. Deletions cut 1 base from V and 4 bases from J, with 8 bases between. The CDR3 is made up of 14 amino acids. CDR3 nucleotide sequence: TGTGCCATCAGTGAGTGGGGACGGTACAATGAGCAGTTCTTC. This gives the protein CAISEWGRYNEQFF.

This rearrangement joins TRBV29-1 to TRBJ1-2, with 8 bases aligning to TRBD1. V was clipped by 5 bases and J by 8 bases; unmatched bases: 4. The CDR3 extends over 11 amino acids. CDR1 is SQVTM, CDR2 ANQGSEA, per germline. Here the CDR3 reads CSVRTGQGYTF. In DNA, the CDR3 is TGCAGCGTTAGGACAGGGCAGGGCTACACCTTC.

This clone appeared a few times. V is TRBV21-1 and J is TRBJ2-7; TRBD2, as called in the table, went unchecked against the DNA. TRBV21-1 is a pseudogene locus. The CDR3 is 16 residues long. The CDR3 loop is CASSSPTGRPAHEQYF. CDR3 in DNA: TGTGCCAGCAGCTCCCCGACGGGGAGACCGGCCCACGAGCAGTACTTC.

This clone occurred a few times. This chain's CDR3 is CASSPGQGRYTSETQYF. CDR3 in DNA: TGTGCCAGCAGCCCTGGACAGGGCCGCTATACCTCCGAGACCCAGTACTTC. The V and J genes are TRBV5-8 and TRBJ2-5; 8 nucleotides match TRBD1. Germline V CDR1 and CDR2: SGHTS, YDEGEE. V lost 4 bases to trimming and J lost 5 bases; unmatched junction nucleotides: 16. This CDR3 has 17 amino acids.

Only a few counts were recorded for this clone. In DNA, the CDR3 is TGTGCCAGCAGTGAAGTGCAGGGAACCTACAATGAGCAGTTCTTC. This codes for CASSEVQGTYNEQFF. The V gene is TRBV2, the J gene TRBJ2-1; possibly TRBD1 for D (5 bases). With 1 base removed from V and 2 bases from J, the gap between germline ends came to 9 bases. This CDR3 has 15 residues. Germline CDR1 and CDR2: SNHLY and FYNNEI.

V usage is TRBV30 and J usage is TRBJ2-5; D remains unclear. CDR1 is GTSNPN and CDR2 is SVGIG in the germline V gene (reference sequence). The CDR3 length is 17 residues. The V end lost 3 bases, the J end lost 8 bases, and 28 bases lay between the germline ends. The CDR3 is CAWSLESGLGNLGTQYF. For the CDR3, the DNA is TGTGCCTGGAGCCTCGAATCGGGCCTTGGGAACCTTGGAACCCAGTACTTC.

CDR3 amino acids: CSVDSGTMETQYF. CDR3 sequence (DNA): TGCAGCGTTGATAGCGGGACCATGGAGACCCAGTACTTC. This chain uses TRBV29-1 with TRBJ2-5, with 8 bases identical to TRBD2. Germline assignment: CDR1 SQVTM and CDR2 ANQGSEA. CDR3 length: 13 residues. The J segment lost 5 bases and the V segment lost 3 bases, leaving 5 bases of the junction unmatched. The whole variable domain, remainder taken from reference TRBV29-1 and TRBJ2-5, is SAVISQKPSRDICQRGTSLTIQCQVDSQVTMMFWYRQQPGQSLTLIATANQGSEATYESGFVIDKFPISRPNLTFSTLTVSNMSPEDSSIYLCSVDSGTMETQYFGPGTRLLVL.

The chain has TRBV6-5 and TRBJ2-1; 9 positions agree with TRBD1. The junction had 8 bases not matched to a gene; V was cut back by 2 bases and J by 6 bases. The CDR3 has 16 amino acids. From germline, CDR1 is MNHEY and CDR2 SVGAGI. CDR3 protein: CASSYEAGQGPNEQFF. DNA of the CDR3: TGTGCCAGCAGTTACGAGGCTGGACAGGGGCCCAATGAGCAGTTCTTC.

As concerns this clone: This may arise from a read error, as a much more abundant clone is one base away. This rearrangement joins TRBV11-3 to TRBJ2-5; D is unclear. Germline CDR1 SGHNT, CDR2 YENEEA. The CDR3 is 11 amino acids. With 4 bases removed from V and 1 base from J, the gap between germline ends came to 1 base. In DNA, the CDR3 is TGTGCCAGCAGCTCCCAAGAGACCCAGTACTTC. It specifies CASSSQETQYF.

This clone was seen repeatedly, ten times or more. This chain joins TRBV15 and TRBJ2-3; no reliable D call. Germline CDR1 and CDR2: LNHNV and YYDKDF (reference sequence). The CDR3 is 15 amino acids. The V gene lost 1 base and the J gene lost 0 bases, with 8 bases spanning the gap. The CDR3 DNA reads TGTGCCACCAGCAGAGTTCGGCCTAGCACAGATACGCAGTATTTT. This gives the protein CATSRVRPSTDTQYF.